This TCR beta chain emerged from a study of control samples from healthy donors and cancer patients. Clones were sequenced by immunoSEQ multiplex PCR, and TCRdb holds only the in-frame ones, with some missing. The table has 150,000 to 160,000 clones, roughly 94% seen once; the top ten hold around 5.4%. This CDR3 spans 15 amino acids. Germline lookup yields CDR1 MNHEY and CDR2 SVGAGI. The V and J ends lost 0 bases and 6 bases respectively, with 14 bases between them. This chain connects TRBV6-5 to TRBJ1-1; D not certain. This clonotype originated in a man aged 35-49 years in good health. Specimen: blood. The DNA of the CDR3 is TGTGCCAGCAGTTACTCCGGAGGATGGCCGGCTGAAGCTTTCTTT. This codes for CASSYSGGWPAEAFF.